These 27 T cell receptor beta chains originate from one sample sequenced in a study of blood T cell repertoires in COVID-19. Data came from immunoSEQ multiplex PCR; TCRdb stores just in-frame clones and leaves some out. The sample carries some 330,000 clones, 86% recorded once. Sequencing input: PBMCs or T cells enriched from blood (not recorded which). These receptors originate from a man younger than 45 who had recovered from COVID-19.

V is TRBV2 and J is TRBJ1-5; maybe TRBD1 (6 bases). From germline, CDR1 is SNHLY and CDR2 FYNNEI. The CDR3 totals 14 residues. V was clipped by 7 bases and J by 4 bases, with 14 bases between them. The CDR3 sequence is CASTRETGNQPQHF. The CDR3 DNA is TGTGCCAGCACTAGAGAAACAGGGAATCAGCCCCAGCATTTT.

This chain links TRBV3-1 (or the pseudogene TRBV3-2) with TRBJ2-7; 12 nucleotides match TRBD2. The ends lost 5 bases at V and 3 bases at J; junction bases unmatched: 14. The CDR3 length is 18 residues. Germline V lookup: CDR1 LGHDT, CDR2 YNNKEL (reference sequence). The CDR3 region has the DNA TGTGCCAGCAGCGGTTACGGACTAGCGGGAAGGTTGTTCTACGAGCAGTACTTC. It encodes CASSGYGLAGRLFYEQYF.

In its sample, this clone was seen a few times. This chain connects TRBV5-5 to TRBJ2-1; TRBD2 matches at 10 bases. With V trimmed by 4 bases and J by 6 bases, 13 bases remained unmatched. This CDR3 is built from 17 residues. Germline CDR1 is SGHKS and CDR2 is YYEKEE (reference sequence). This chain's CDR3 is CASSVKLAGLTGNEQFF. The CDR3 DNA reads as TGTGCCAGCAGCGTTAAACTAGCGGGATTAACAGGCAATGAGCAGTTCTTC.

This clone appeared once. V gene TRBV5-6 combines with J gene TRBJ1-6; a weak D match, TRBD1 (6 bases). Trimming shortened V by 3 bases and J by 7 bases, and 11 bases separated the two germline ends. CDR1 SGHDT and CDR2 YYEEEE come from the germline V gene. The CDR3 is 14 amino acids. CDR3 DNA: TGTGCCAGCAGCTACGGACAGTTAAATTCACCCCTCCACTTT. Protein: CASSYGQLNSPLHF.

The V and J genes are TRBV2 and TRBJ1-4, with 7 positions matching TRBD1. V trimming: 7 bases; J trimming: 7 bases; junction bases outside the gene matches: 9. Looked up from germline, CDR1 is SNHLY and CDR2 is FYNNEI. This CDR3 is 14 amino acids long. The CDR3 nucleotides read TGTGCCAGCACTGTACAGGGGATTCGTGAAAAACTGTTTTTT. This translates into CASTVQGIREKLFF.

The chain links TRBV13 to TRBJ2-3, with a tentative D call TRBD2 (6 bases). Germline CDR1 and CDR2: PRHDT and FYEKMQ (reference sequence). The CDR3 runs 15 residues. V was pared by 5 bases and J by 3 bases, with 15 bases between. The CDR3 spells CASSAGRGGTDTQYF. CDR3 nucleotide sequence: TGTGCCAGCAGCGCCGGTCGAGGAGGGACAGATACGCAGTATTTT.

The chain is built from TRBV18 and TRBJ2-1; perhaps TRBD2 as D (7 bases). From germline, CDR1 is KGHSH and CDR2 LQKENI. V gave up 2 bases and J gave up 5 bases, with 16 bases separating them. The CDR3 is 16 residues long. CDR3 sequence: CASSPLPGGTNNEQFF. CDR3 nucleotide sequence: TGTGCCAGCTCACCATTACCCGGGGGGACAAACAATGAGCAGTTCTTC.

The chain combines TRBV4-1 with TRBJ2-2; D remains unclear. The V end lost 0 bases, the J end lost 4 bases, and 9 bases lay between the germline ends. The germline V gene encodes CDR1 MGHRA and CDR2 YSYEKL. The CDR3 totals 15 residues. CDR3: CASSQDQRRTGELFF. DNA for the CDR3: TGCGCCAGCAGCCAAGACCAGCGCCGCACCGGGGAGCTGTTTTTT.

Only one count was recorded for this clone. The chain joins TRBV5-8 to TRBJ2-3; TRBD1 matches at 7 bases. V dropped 1 base and J dropped 6; count of bases not matched to a gene: 5. CDR3 length: 14 amino acids. CDR1 is SGHTS, CDR2 YDEGEE, per germline. CDR3 nucleotide sequence: TGTGCCAGCAGCTTGCTGCAGGGGGTGGATACGCAGTATTTT. Amino acid sequence: CASSLLQGVDTQYF.

J is TRBJ2-1 and V is TRBV5-1; 10 nucleotides align to TRBD2. J lost 6 bases, V lost 2 bases, and 2 bases had no gene match. Germline lookup yields CDR1 SGHRS and CDR2 YFSETQ. The CDR3 spans 14 residues. The CDR3 reads CASSLAGGPNEQFF. As DNA, the CDR3 is TGCGCCAGCAGCTTAGCGGGGGGGCCCAATGAGCAGTTCTTC.

The chain is built from TRBV5-1 and TRBJ1-1; 7 nucleotides line up with TRBD1. This CDR3 is built from 15 residues. The V and J ends lost 2 bases and 6 bases, in that order; junction bases with no gene match: 10. Germline values: CDR1 SGHRS, CDR2 YFSETQ. CDR3: CASSLPSTGFAEAFF. For the CDR3, the DNA is TGCGCCAGCAGCTTACCCTCGACAGGGTTCGCTGAAGCTTTCTTT.

The chain employs TRBV15 and TRBJ1-4; 9 nucleotides agree with TRBD1. V lost 0 bases to trimming and J lost 7 bases; unmatched junction nucleotides: 3. This CDR3 is 15 amino acids long. The germline CDR1 and CDR2 sequences are LNHNV and YYDKDF (reference sequence). CDR3 bases: TGTGCCACCAGCAGAGAGGACAGGGGTGGTGAAAAACTGTTTTTT. It specifies CATSREDRGGEKLFF.

This chain joins TRBV5-1 and TRBJ1-6; 8 bases match TRBD1. The CDR3 runs to 14 residues. J was trimmed by 10 bases and V by 2 bases; bases with no gene match: 5. CDR1 is SGHRS and CDR2 is YFSETQ in the germline V gene. The CDR3 reads CASSFGQGNSPLHF. In DNA form, the CDR3 reads TGCGCCAGCAGCTTCGGACAGGGAAACTCACCCCTCCACTTT.

The chain uses TRBV5-1 and TRBJ2-1, with a tentative D call TRBD1 (5 bases). Trimming left V 2 bases short and J 5 bases short, with 11 bases between. The CDR3 has 14 amino acids. Germline V gene lookup returns CDR1 SGHRS and CDR2 YFSETQ. The CDR3 bases are TGCGCCAGCAGCTTTCAGTGGGGCAACAATGAGCAGTTCTTC. It codes for CASSFQWGNNEQFF.

This clone occurred once. The V call is TRBV10-3, the J call TRBJ2-7; 11 bases agree with TRBD2. CDR1 is ENHRY and CDR2 is SYGVKD in the germline V gene. This CDR3 spans 14 amino acids. V gave up 5 bases and J gave up 3 bases; unmatched junction bases: 3. CDR3 loop: CAISLAGGGYEQYF. The DNA for the CDR3 is TGTGCCATCAGTTTAGCGGGAGGGGGCTACGAGCAGTACTTC.

CDR3 amino acids: CASSLLENTEAFF. CDR3 coding DNA: TGCGCCAGCAGCTTGCTAGAGAACACTGAAGCTTTCTTT. The chain employs TRBV5-1 and TRBJ1-1; D call uncertain. The CDR3 spans 13 residues. The V end was cut by 1 base, the J end by 1 base, with 5 bases between. CDR1 and CDR2 (germline): SGHRS, YFSETQ.

The rearrangement joins TRBV19 to TRBJ2-3, with D perhaps matching TRBD1 (5 bases). The V and J ends lost 3 bases and 0 bases respectively, with 10 bases between them. Germline CDR1 and CDR2: LNHDA and SQIVND (reference sequence). The CDR3 covers 15 residues. The CDR3 sequence is CASSIWGTSTDTQYF. DNA of the CDR3: TGTGCCAGTAGTATCTGGGGCACTAGCACAGATACGCAGTATTTT.

The J gene is TRBJ1-1, the V gene TRBV4-1, with no clear D. The CDR3 totals 14 residues. V was trimmed by 2 bases and J by 1 base, leaving 8 bases between them. Looked up from germline, CDR1 is MGHRA and CDR2 is YSYEKL. The CDR3 DNA is TGCGCCAGCAGCCAACTTACATCGAACACTGAAGCTTTCTTT. Its translation: CASSQLTSNTEAFF.

The chain carries TRBV19 and TRBJ1-1; 10 bases agree with TRBD1. J lost 1 base, V lost 6 bases, and 8 bases had no gene match. CDR1 is LNHDA and CDR2 is SQIVND in the germline V gene (reference sequence). This CDR3 is 16 amino acids long. CDR3 nucleotides: TGTGCCAGTAGGACAGGGGGCATATCGGCGAACACTGAAGCTTTCTTT. The encoded protein is CASRTGGISANTEAFF.

This clone has a count of ten or more. The J gene is TRBJ2-3, the V gene TRBV6-4; perhaps TRBD2 as D (6 bases). V was pared by 8 bases and J by 1 base, with 13 bases between. The CDR3 length is 14 residues. Germline-derived CDR1 and CDR2 are MRHNA and SNTAGT. This CDR3 is CASSGTPGTDTQYF. CDR3 DNA sequence: TGTGCCAGCTCCGGGACTCCGGGCACAGATACGCAGTATTTT.

V and J are TRBV18 and TRBJ2-3; 12 bases fit TRBD2. Per germline, CDR1 KGHSH and CDR2 LQKENI. The trim removed 3 bases at V and 3 bases at J, leaving 10 bases unmatched. CDR3 length equals 18 residues. CDR3 coding DNA: TGTGCCAGCTCACCTCGACTAGCGGGAGTCGAGAGAACAGATACGCAGTATTTT. This gives the protein CASSPRLAGVERTDTQYF.

J is TRBJ2-2 and V is TRBV19; perhaps TRBD1 as D (5 bases). The germline CDR1 and CDR2 sequences are LNHDA and SQIVND (reference sequence). The V gene lost 7 bases and the J gene lost 0 bases, with 15 bases spanning the gap. The CDR3 is made up of 16 amino acids. Written as DNA, the CDR3 is TGTGCCAGTATTCCTCAGGGCAGGGCGAACACCGGGGAGCTGTTTTTT. Residues: CASIPQGRANTGELFF.

The V gene is TRBV29-1, the J gene TRBJ2-1, with 7 nucleotides matching TRBD1. Germline CDR1 SQVTM, CDR2 ANQGSEA. The V segment lost 3 bases and the J segment 6 bases; nucleotides outside the gene matches: 11. The CDR3 consists of 15 residues. The CDR3 bases are TGCAGCGTTGAGTATCGGGACAGACTATCCAATGAGCAGTTCTTC. This encodes CSVEYRDRLSNEQFF.

The chain links TRBV9 to TRBJ1-2; D uncertain. Germline CDR1 reads SGDLS; CDR2 reads YYNGEE. Trimming pared 0 bases from V and 5 bases from J, leaving 17 bases between. The CDR3 runs 16 residues. CDR3 loop: CASSVAPDSLVYGYTF. CDR3 coding DNA: TGTGCCAGCAGCGTAGCCCCGGACTCTTTGGTTTATGGCTACACCTTC.

The chain uses TRBV11-2 and TRBJ2-1; TRBD1 aligns across 9 bases. J was trimmed by 4 bases and V by 5 bases; bases with no gene match: 6. The CDR3 has 15 amino acids. From germline, CDR1 is SGHAT and CDR2 FQNNGV. CDR3 region: CASSEGTGRYNEQFF. CDR3 coding DNA: TGTGCCAGCAGCGAAGGGACAGGGAGGTACAATGAGCAGTTCTTC. Using reference TRBV11-2 and TRBJ2-1 for the parts outside the CDR3, the full variable domain is EAGVAQSPRYKIIEKRQSVAFWCNPISGHATLYWYQQILGQGPKLLIQFQNNGVVDDSQLPKDRFSAERLKGVDSTLKIQPAKLEDSAVYLCASSEGTGRYNEQFFGPGTRLTVL.

This chain joins TRBV24-1 and TRBJ2-7, with 8 bases fitting TRBD1. The trim removed 5 bases at V and 6 bases at J, leaving 5 bases unmatched. This CDR3 region has 13 residues. Germline V gene data show CDR1 as KGHDR and CDR2 as SFDVKD. The CDR3 nucleotides read TGTGCCACCAGTGCCGGGACAGGTGTCGAGCAGTACTTC. Its translation is CATSAGTGVEQYF.

V usage is TRBV6-5 and J usage is TRBJ2-7; 8 bases line up with TRBD1. This CDR3 contains 15 residues. Germline values: CDR1 MNHEY, CDR2 SVGAGI. V was clipped by 4 bases and J by 3 bases; unmatched bases: 8. Here the CDR3 reads CASSSTGTGSYEQYF. CDR3 DNA sequence: TGTGCCAGCAGTTCAACCGGGACAGGTAGCTACGAGCAGTACTTC.